One sample yielded the 19 T cell receptor beta chains listed below, sequenced in a study of blood T cell repertoires in COVID-19. Here immunoSEQ multiplex PCR was the method, and the copy in TCRdb shows in-frame clones only, minus some. In the table there are over 200,000 clones, around 89% of which are singletons. The sequencing sample was made of PBMCs or T cells enriched from blood (not recorded which). Receptors were obtained from a young man who had been exposed to COVID-19.

This chain links TRBV2 with TRBJ1-5; D gene unclear. Germline V lookup: CDR1 SNHLY, CDR2 FYNNEI. The CDR3 has 14 amino acids. Trimming removed 7 bases at V and 4 bases at J, with 14 bases between. CDR3 nucleotides: TGTGCCAGCACAGGAGGGATTCAAAATCAGCCCCAGCATTTT. Protein: CASTGGIQNQPQHF.

The chain combines TRBV18 with TRBJ1-3; TRBD1 might be the D (5 bases). CDR3 length: 17 residues. Germline lookup yields CDR1 KGHSH and CDR2 LQKENI. V lost 0 bases to trimming and J lost 1 base, with 13 bases between them. The CDR3 DNA reads as TGTGCCAGCTCACCACCGTCAGGGAGGGCTTCTGGAAACACCATATATTTT. Translating it yields CASSPPSGRASGNTIYF.

The rearrangement uses TRBV9 and TRBJ2-1; a possible D gene is TRBD2 (6 bases). Germline CDR1 SGDLS, CDR2 YYNGEE. The CDR3 is 15 residues long. V lost 4 bases and J lost 1, with 12 bases in between. CDR3: CASSPRGISYNEQFF. DNA of the CDR3: TGTGCCAGCAGCCCGCGGGGCATTTCCTACAATGAGCAGTTCTTC. Full variable domain (rest looked up from reference TRBV9 and TRBJ2-1): DSGVTQTPKHLITATGQRVTLRCSPRSGDLSVYWYQQSLDQGLQFLIQYYNGEERAKGNILERFSAQQFPDLHSELNLSSLELGDSALYFCASSPRGISYNEQFFGPGTRLTVL.

This chain links TRBV4-3 with TRBJ2-3; 7 nucleotides agree with TRBD2. The CDR3 extends over 18 amino acids. Germline-derived CDR1 and CDR2 are LGHNA and YSLEER. V lost 3 bases to trimming and J lost 3 bases; unmatched junction nucleotides: 15. CDR3 coding DNA: TGCGCCAGCAGCCATGTGGTACCGGGGACTAAGGTGACAGATACGCAGTATTTT. Translation gives CASSHVVPGTKVTDTQYF.

The chain employs TRBV27 and TRBJ1-4; 9 bases line up with TRBD1. CDR1 and CDR2 (germline): MNHEY, SMNVEV (reference sequence). This CDR3 spans 14 amino acids. Trimming took 6 bases from V and 11 from J; bases not matched to a gene: 10. Here the CDR3 reads CASRGQGLSGKLFF. CDR3 DNA sequence: TGTGCCAGCAGGGGACAGGGCCTGTCCGGGAAACTGTTTTTT.

The V and J genes are TRBV6-6 and TRBJ1-2; the D gene is possibly TRBD1 (5 bases). V gave up 4 bases and J gave up 4 bases, with 7 bases separating them. CDR3 length equals 12 residues. CDR1 and CDR2 (germline): MNHNY, SVGAGI (reference sequence). CDR3 in DNA: TGTGCCAGCAGTTCAGACAGCTATGGCTACACCTTC. This gives the protein CASSSDSYGYTF.

The V and J genes are TRBV11-2 and TRBJ2-1; 8 bases are a match to TRBD1. This CDR3 comprises 16 residues. Germline V gene sequence: CDR1 SGHAT, CDR2 FQNNGV. Losses at the gene ends were 5 bases for V and 7 bases for J; bases not matched to a gene: 13. The CDR3 DNA reads as TGTGCCAGCAGCCTATACAAGGACAGGGAGGTAAATGAGCAGTTCTTC. It is translated as CASSLYKDREVNEQFF.

V is TRBV29-1 and J is TRBJ2-3, with D tentatively TRBD2 (5 bases). V shed 7 bases and J shed 1 base, with 15 bases lying between them. Germline V gene data show CDR1 as SQVTM and CDR2 as ANQGSEA. The CDR3 totals 14 residues. The CDR3 loop is CSAVARRGTDTQYF. CDR3 sequence (DNA): TGCAGCGCCGTAGCCCGGCGGGGCACAGATACGCAGTATTTT.

CDR3: CASSPTLAGIQETQYF. For the CDR3, the DNA is TGCGCCAGCAGCCCCACACTAGCGGGGATCCAAGAGACCCAGTACTTC. The chain joins TRBV5-1 to TRBJ2-5, with 10 bases fitting TRBD2. The CDR3 contains 16 residues. V lost 4 bases to trimming and J lost 1 base; unmatched junction nucleotides: 7. Germline CDR1 is SGHRS and CDR2 is YFSETQ. Full variable domain (outside the CDR3, taken from reference TRBV5-1 and TRBJ2-5): KAGVTQTPRYLIKTRGQQVTLSCSPISGHRSVSWYQQTPGQGLQFLFEYFSETQRNKGNFPGRFSGRQFSNSRSEMNVSTLELGDSALYLCASSPTLAGIQETQYFGPGTRLLVL.

This rearrangement joins TRBV14 to TRBJ2-1; D gene unclear. Germline V CDR1 and CDR2: SGHDN, FVKESK. V lost 0 bases and J 7 bases, leaving 7 bases between the germline ends. This CDR3 is built from 13 residues. The CDR3 sequence is CASSQDMRNEQFF. The CDR3, as DNA: TGTGCCAGCAGCCAAGATATGAGGAATGAGCAGTTCTTC.

J is TRBJ2-5 and V is TRBV24-1; 10 positions match TRBD1. The CDR3 extends over 16 amino acids. Germline trimming cut 3 bases from V and 5 bases from J; bases unmatched to any gene: 8. The germline V gene has CDR1 KGHDR and CDR2 SFDVKD. This chain's CDR3 is CATSDPSDRGIETQYF. CDR3 nucleotides: TGTGCCACCAGTGATCCATCGGACAGGGGGATTGAGACCCAGTACTTC.

The chain carries TRBV2 and TRBJ1-6; 9 bases are shared with TRBD1. From germline, CDR1 is SNHLY and CDR2 FYNNEI. The CDR3 is 16 residues long. V was pared by 2 bases and J by 8 bases, with 7 bases of the junction left unmatched. The CDR3 loop reads CASSELGDRAHSPLHF. The CDR3 coding sequence is TGTGCCAGCAGTGAACTGGGGGACAGGGCTCATTCACCCCTCCACTTT.

The chain uses TRBV29-1 and TRBJ1-2; maybe TRBD1 (6 bases). This CDR3 is built from 13 residues. CDR1 and CDR2 from the germline V gene are SQVTM and ANQGSEA. V lost 6 bases and J lost 4, with 15 bases in between. CDR3 amino acids: CSVAGEGGYGYTF. CDR3 bases: TGCAGCGTGGCGGGGGAGGGGGGCTATGGCTACACCTTC.

This chain connects TRBV6-5 to TRBJ2-5; weak D call: TRBD2 (7 bases). This CDR3 is 14 amino acids long. V was clipped by 6 bases and J by 3 bases, with 14 bases between them. CDR1 is MNHEY and CDR2 is SVGAGI in the germline V gene. As DNA, the CDR3 is TGTGCCAGCAGCAGGGGAGGGGGGAAAGAGACCCAGTACTTC. The encoded protein is CASSRGGGKETQYF.

The chain carries TRBV6-5 and TRBJ2-4, with 8 bases identical to TRBD1. The V gene end was trimmed by 4 bases and the J gene end by 7 bases; junction bases not matched to a gene: 12. The CDR3 spans 16 residues. Germline V gene data show CDR1 as MNHEY and CDR2 as SVGAGI. This CDR3 reads CASSSRTGSRGNIQYF. The CDR3 DNA follows: TGTGCCAGCAGTTCTAGGACAGGGAGCCGGGGGAACATTCAGTACTTC.

The chain is built from TRBV7-6 and TRBJ1-3; unclear D gene. Trimming shortened V by 5 bases and J by 2 bases, and 7 bases separated the two germline ends. CDR1 is SGHVS and CDR2 is FNYEAQ in the germline V gene. This CDR3 is 13 amino acids long. In DNA form, the CDR3 reads TGTGCCAGCAGCCCCTATCCTGGAAACACCATATATTTT. Translation: CASSPYPGNTIYF.

The chain recombines TRBV2 with TRBJ1-3; unclear D gene. The CDR3 consists of 14 residues. V lost 3 bases to trimming and J lost 0 bases, with 6 bases between them. CDR1 is SNHLY, CDR2 FYNNEI, per germline. The CDR3: CASSEAVSGNTIYF. CDR3 DNA: TGTGCCAGCAGTGAGGCCGTCTCTGGAAACACCATATATTTT. Using reference TRBV2 and TRBJ1-3 for the parts outside the CDR3, the full variable domain is EPEVTQTPSHQVTQMGQEVILRCVPISNHLYFYWYRQILGQKVEFLVSFYNNEISEKSEIFDDQFSVERPDGSNFTLKIRSTKLEDSAMYFCASSEAVSGNTIYFGEGSWLTVV.

The rearrangement joins TRBV7-3 to TRBJ2-1, with 7 bases that match TRBD2. The ends lost 1 base at V and 8 bases at J; junction bases unmatched: 5. Per the germline V gene, CDR1 is SGHTA and CDR2 is FQGTGA. CDR3 length equals 14 residues. CDR3 amino acids: CASSLSGTIHEQFF. The CDR3 DNA sequence: TGTGCCAGCAGCTTAAGCGGGACTATCCATGAGCAGTTCTTC.

This clone was seen just once. As DNA, the CDR3 is TGCAGTGCTAGTAATTTCCGCGGAAATGAGCAGTTCTTC. Its protein product is CSASNFRGNEQFF. The chain uses TRBV20-1 and TRBJ2-1, with D unclear. The ends were cut back, 3 bases at V and 7 bases at J, with 13 bases in the middle. The CDR3 consists of 13 residues. Germline CDR1 reads DFQATT; CDR2 reads SNEGSKA (reference sequence).